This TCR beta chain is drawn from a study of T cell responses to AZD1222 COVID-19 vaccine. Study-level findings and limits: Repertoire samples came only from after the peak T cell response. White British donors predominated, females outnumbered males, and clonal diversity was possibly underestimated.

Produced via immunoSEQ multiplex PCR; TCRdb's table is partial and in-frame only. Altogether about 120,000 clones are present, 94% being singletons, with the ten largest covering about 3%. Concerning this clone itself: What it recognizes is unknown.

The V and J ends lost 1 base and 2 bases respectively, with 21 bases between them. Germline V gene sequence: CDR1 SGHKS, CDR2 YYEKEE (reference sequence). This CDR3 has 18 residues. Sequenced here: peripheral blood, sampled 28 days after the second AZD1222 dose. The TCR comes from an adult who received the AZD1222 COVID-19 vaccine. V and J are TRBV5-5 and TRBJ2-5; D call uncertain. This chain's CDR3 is CASSLPDPARRGQETQYF. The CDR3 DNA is TGTGCCAGCAGCTTGCCCGACCCCGCGCGGCGTGGGCAAGAGACCCAGTACTTC.